The clone carrying this TCR beta chain was detected many times. Its target is unknown. This sample was included in a study of tumor and adjacent non-tumor tissue in lung cancer. A modified ARM-PCR protocol with three rounds of nested PCR amplified TCRbeta. TCRdb passed the multiplex PCR reads through MiXCR, listing each CDR3 protein once. The sample consists of fewer than 100,000 distinct CDR3 sequences, roughly three quarters of them appearing once. The CDR3 extends over 14 amino acids. Germline lookup yields CDR1 WNHNN and CDR2 SYGVQD (reference sequence). V lost 2 bases and J 5 bases, leaving 13 bases between the germline ends. This sample's RNA came from whole unsorted tissue. This non-tumor lung sample came from over 3 cm beyond the tumor edge. Study results and caveats: TCR diversity was significantly greater in tumor than normal lung tissue. In normal lung, the top 100 clones were significantly more dominant than in tumor.

This sequence originates from a woman between 45 and 60 years old with non-small cell lung cancer. The sample taken for sequencing was distant non-tumor lung tissue. The gene calls are TRBV10-1 and TRBJ2-7; possibly TRBD1 for D (5 bases). CDR3 residues: CASSENLQAHEQYF. CDR3 DNA: TGCGCCAGCAGTGAGAACCTACAGGCCCACGAGCAGTACTTC.